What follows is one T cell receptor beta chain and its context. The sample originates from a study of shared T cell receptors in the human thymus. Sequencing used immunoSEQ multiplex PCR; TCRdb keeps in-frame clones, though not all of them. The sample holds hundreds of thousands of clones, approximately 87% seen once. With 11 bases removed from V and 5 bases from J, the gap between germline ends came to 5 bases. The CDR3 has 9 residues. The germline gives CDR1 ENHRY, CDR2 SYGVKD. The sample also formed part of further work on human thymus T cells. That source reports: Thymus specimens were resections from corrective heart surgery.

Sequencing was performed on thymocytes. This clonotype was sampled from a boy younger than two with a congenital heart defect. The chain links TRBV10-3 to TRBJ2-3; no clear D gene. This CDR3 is CARVDTQYF. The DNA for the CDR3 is TGTGCCCGTGTAGATACGCAGTATTTT.